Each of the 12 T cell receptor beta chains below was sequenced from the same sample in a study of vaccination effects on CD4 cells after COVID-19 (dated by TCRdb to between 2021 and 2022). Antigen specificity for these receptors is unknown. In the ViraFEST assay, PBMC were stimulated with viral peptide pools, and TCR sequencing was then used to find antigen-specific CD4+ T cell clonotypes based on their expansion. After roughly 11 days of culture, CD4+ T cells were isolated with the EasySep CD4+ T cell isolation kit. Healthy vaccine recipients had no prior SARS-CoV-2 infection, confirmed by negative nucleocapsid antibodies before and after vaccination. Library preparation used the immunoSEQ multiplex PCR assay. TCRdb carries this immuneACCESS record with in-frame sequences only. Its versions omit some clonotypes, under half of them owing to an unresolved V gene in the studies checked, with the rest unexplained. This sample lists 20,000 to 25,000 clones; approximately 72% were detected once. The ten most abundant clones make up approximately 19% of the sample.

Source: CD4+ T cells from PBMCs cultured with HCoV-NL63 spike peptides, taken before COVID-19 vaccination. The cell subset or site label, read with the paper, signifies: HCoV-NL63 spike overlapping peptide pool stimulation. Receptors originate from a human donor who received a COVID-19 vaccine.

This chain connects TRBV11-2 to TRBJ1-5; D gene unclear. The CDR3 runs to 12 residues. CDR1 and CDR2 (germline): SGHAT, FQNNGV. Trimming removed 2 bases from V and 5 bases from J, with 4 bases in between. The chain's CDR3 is CASSLNDQPQHF. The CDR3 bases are TGTGCCAGCAGCTTAAATGATCAGCCCCAGCATTTT. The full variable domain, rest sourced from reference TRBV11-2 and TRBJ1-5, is EAGVAQSPRYKIIEKRQSVAFWCNPISGHATLYWYQQILGQGPKLLIQFQNNGVVDDSQLPKDRFSAERLKGVDSTLKIQPAKLEDSAVYLCASSLNDQPQHFGDGTRLSIL.

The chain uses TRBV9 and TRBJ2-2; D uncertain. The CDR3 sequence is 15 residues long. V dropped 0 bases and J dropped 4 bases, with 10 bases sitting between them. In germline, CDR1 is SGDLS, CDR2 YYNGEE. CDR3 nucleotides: TGTGCCAGCAGCGTAGTGGCTCTAAGCACCGGGGAGCTGTTTTTT. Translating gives CASSVVALSTGELFF.

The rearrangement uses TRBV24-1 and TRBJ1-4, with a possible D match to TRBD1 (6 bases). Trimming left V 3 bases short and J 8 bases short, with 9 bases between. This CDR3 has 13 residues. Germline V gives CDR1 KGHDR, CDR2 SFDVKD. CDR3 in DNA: TGTGCCACCAGTGATCCGCAGGGGGAAAAACTGTTTTTT. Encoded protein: CATSDPQGEKLFF.

CDR3 residues: CASSPPSGAYEQYF. The CDR3 region has the DNA TGTGCCAGCTCACCACCATCAGGAGCCTACGAGCAGTACTTC. The rearrangement joins TRBV18 to TRBJ2-7, with D unclear. V lost 0 bases and J lost 2, with 8 bases in between. Germline CDR1 KGHSH, CDR2 LQKENI. This CDR3 is 14 amino acids long.

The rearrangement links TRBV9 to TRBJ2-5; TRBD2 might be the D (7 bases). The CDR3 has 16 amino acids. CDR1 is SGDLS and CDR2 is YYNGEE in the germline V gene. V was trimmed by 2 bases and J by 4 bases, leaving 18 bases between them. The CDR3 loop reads CASSVRTAGWGETQYF. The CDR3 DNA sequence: TGTGCCAGCAGCGTCAGGACAGCGGGGTGGGGAGAGACCCAGTACTTC.

CDR3 amino acids: CSVTGAKETQYF. For the CDR3, the DNA is TGCAGCGTTACGGGCGCGAAAGAGACCCAGTACTTC. The chain joins TRBV29-1 to TRBJ2-5; D is unclear. Trimming shortened V by 5 bases and J by 3 bases, and 10 bases separated the two germline ends. This CDR3 is built from 12 residues. In germline, CDR1 is SQVTM, CDR2 ANQGSEA. The full variable domain, with the rest looked up from reference TRBV29-1 and TRBJ2-5, is SAVISQKPSRDICQRGTSLTIQCQVDSQVTMMFWYRQQPGQSLTLIATANQGSEATYESGFVIDKFPISRPNLTFSTLTVSNMSPEDSSIYLCSVTGAKETQYFGPGTRLLVL.

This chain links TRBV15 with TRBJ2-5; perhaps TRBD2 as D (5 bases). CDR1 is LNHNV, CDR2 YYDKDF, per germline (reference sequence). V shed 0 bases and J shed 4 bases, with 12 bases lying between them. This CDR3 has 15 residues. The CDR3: CATSRDLLEGETQYF. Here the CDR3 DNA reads TGTGCCACCAGCAGAGACCTACTAGAAGGAGAGACCCAGTACTTC.

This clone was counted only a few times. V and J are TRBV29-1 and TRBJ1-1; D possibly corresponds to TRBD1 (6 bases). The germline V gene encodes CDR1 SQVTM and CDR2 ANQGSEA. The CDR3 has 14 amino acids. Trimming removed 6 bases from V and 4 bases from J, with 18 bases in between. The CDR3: CSVGGQGLPTEAFF. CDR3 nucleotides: TGCAGCGTGGGGGGGCAGGGGCTGCCCACTGAAGCTTTCTTT.

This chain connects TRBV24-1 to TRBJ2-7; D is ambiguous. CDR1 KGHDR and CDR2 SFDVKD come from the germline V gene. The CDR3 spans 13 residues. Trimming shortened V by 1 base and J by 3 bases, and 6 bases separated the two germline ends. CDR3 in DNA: TGTGCCACCAGTGATTTCTCCCTCTACGAGCAGTACTTC. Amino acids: CATSDFSLYEQYF.

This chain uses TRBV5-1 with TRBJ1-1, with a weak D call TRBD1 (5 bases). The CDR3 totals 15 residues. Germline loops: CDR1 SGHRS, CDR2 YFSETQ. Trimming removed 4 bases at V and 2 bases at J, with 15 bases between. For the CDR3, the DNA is TGCGCCAGCAGCCAGGGTCAGGGCGTAAACACTGAAGCTTTCTTT. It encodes CASSQGQGVNTEAFF.

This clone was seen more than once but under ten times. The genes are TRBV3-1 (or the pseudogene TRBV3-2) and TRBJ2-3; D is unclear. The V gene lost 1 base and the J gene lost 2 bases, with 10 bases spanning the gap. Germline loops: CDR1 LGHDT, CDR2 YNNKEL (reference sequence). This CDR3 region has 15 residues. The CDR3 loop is CASSQGSVPTDTQYF. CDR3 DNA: TGTGCCAGCAGCCAAGGAAGCGTCCCCACAGATACGCAGTATTTT.

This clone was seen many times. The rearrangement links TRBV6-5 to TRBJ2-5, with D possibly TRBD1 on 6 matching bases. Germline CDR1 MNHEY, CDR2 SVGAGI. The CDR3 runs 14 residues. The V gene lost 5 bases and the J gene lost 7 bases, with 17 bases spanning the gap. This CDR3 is CASSPTGTRGTQYF. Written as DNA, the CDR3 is TGTGCCAGCAGTCCGACCGGGACACGGGGGACCCAGTACTTC.